Reported below is one T cell receptor (beta chain). This entry is derived from a study of shared clonotypes between healthy human individuals. The split of CD4+ cells yielded CD45RA+ naive and CD45RA-negative memory subsets. TCRdb's table, derived via immunoSEQ multiplex PCR, lists solely in-frame clones and lacks some. This table holds about 1 million clones, around 74% found once. What was sequenced was memory CD4+ T cells sorted from blood. The subset: CD45RA-negative fraction. The clonotype was recovered from a man younger than 30 in good health.

CDR3: CAWSVRDNQPQHF. CDR3 DNA sequence: TGTGCCTGGAGTGTAAGAGACAATCAGCCCCAGCATTTT. The chain recombines TRBV30 with TRBJ1-5; the D is unclear. Trimming left V 0 bases short and J 3 bases short, with 6 bases between. The germline V gene has CDR1 GTSNPN and CDR2 SVGIG (reference sequence). The CDR3 has 13 residues.